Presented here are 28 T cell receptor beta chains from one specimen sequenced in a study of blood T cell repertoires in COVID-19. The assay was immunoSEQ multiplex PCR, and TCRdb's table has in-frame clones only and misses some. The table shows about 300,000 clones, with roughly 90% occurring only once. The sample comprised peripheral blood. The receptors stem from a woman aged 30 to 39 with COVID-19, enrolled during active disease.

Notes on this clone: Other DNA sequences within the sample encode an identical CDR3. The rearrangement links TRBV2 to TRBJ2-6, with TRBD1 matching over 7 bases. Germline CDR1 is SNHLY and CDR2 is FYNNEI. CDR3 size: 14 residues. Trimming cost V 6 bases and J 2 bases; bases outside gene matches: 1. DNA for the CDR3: TGTGCCAGCAGAGACAGGGCTGGGGCCAACGTCCTGACTTTC. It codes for CASRDRAGANVLTF.

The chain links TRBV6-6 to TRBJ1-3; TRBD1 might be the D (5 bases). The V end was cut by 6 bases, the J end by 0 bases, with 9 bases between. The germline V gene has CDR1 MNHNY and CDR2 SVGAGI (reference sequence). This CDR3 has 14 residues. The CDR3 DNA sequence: TGTGCCAGCAGCCCGGACACCTCTGGAAACACCATATATTTT. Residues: CASSPDTSGNTIYF.

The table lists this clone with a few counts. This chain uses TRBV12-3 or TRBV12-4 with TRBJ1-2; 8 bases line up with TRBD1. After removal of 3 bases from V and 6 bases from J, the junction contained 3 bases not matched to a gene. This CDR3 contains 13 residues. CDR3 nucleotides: TGTGCCAGCAGTTTGGACAGGGTACATGGCTACACCTTC. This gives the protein CASSLDRVHGYTF.

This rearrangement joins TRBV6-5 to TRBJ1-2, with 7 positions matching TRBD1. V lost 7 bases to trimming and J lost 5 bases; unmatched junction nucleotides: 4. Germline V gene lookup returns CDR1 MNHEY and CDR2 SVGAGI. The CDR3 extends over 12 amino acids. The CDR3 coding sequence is TGTGCCAGCACCTCAGGGGGGTATGGCTACACCTTC. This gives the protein CASTSGGYGYTF.

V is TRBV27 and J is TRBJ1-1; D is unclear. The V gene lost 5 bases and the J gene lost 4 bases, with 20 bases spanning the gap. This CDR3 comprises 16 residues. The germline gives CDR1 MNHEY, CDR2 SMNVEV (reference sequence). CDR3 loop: CASSPLRLRGFTEAFF. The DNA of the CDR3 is TGTGCCAGCAGTCCCCTGCGCCTGCGAGGATTCACTGAAGCTTTCTTT.

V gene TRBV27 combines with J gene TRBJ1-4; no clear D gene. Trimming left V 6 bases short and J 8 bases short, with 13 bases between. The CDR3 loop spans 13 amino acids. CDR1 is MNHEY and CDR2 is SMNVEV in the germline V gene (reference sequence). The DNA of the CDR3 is TGTGCCAGCAGGCCCAGCGGCCCCGAAAAACTGTTTTTT. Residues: CASRPSGPEKLFF.

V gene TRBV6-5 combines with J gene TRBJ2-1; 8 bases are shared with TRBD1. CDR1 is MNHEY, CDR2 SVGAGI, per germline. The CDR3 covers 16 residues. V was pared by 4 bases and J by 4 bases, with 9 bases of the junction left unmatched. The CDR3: CASSFQDRAAYNEQFF. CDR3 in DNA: TGTGCCAGCAGTTTCCAGGACAGGGCAGCTTACAATGAGCAGTTCTTC.

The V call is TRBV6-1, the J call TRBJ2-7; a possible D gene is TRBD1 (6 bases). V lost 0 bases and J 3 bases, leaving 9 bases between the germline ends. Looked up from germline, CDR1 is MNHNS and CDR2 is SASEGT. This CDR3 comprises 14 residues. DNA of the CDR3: TGTGCCAGCAGTGAAGCGGGGGCACTCTACGAGCAGTACTTC. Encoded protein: CASSEAGALYEQYF.

CDR3 sequence: CASSQSPGHLGNTIYF. CDR3 nucleotides: TGTGCCAGTAGCCAAAGCCCGGGACACCTAGGAAACACCATATATTTT. The rearrangement joins TRBV19 to TRBJ1-3, with D perhaps matching TRBD1 (6 bases). Trimming left V 6 bases short and J 4 bases short, with 19 bases between. This CDR3 has 16 amino acids. The V gene's germline CDR1 is LNHDA and CDR2 SQIVND (reference sequence).

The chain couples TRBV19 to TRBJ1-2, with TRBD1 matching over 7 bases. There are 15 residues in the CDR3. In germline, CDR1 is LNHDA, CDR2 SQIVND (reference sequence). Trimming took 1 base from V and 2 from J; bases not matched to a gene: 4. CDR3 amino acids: CASSIGAGGNYGYTF. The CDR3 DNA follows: TGTGCCAGTAGTATAGGAGCAGGGGGGAACTATGGCTACACCTTC.

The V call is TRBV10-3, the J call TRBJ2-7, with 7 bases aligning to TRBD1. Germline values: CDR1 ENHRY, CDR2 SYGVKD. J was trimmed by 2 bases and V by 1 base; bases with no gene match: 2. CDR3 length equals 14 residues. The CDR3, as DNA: TGTGCCATCAGTGAGTGGCAGGGGGCCTACGAGCAGTACTTC. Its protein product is CAISEWQGAYEQYF.

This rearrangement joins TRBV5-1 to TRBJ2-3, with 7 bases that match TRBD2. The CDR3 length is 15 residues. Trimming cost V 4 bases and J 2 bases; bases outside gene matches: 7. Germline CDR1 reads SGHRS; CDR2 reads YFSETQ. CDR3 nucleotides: TGCGCCAGCAGCACGACAGCGGGGTTCACAGATACGCAGTATTTT. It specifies CASSTTAGFTDTQYF.

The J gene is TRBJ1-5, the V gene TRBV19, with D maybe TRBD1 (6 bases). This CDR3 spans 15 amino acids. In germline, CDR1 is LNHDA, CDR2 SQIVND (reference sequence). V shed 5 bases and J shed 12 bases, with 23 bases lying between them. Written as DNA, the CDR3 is TGTGCCAGTAGTCGTCCGGGACAACTGGATGAAATCCAGCATTTT. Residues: CASSRPGQLDEIQHF.

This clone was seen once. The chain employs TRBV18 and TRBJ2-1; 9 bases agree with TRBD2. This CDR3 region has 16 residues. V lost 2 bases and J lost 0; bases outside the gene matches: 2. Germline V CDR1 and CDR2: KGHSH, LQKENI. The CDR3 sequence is CASSPISGSSYNEQFF. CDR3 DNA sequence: TGTGCCAGCTCACCAATTAGCGGGAGCTCCTACAATGAGCAGTTCTTC.

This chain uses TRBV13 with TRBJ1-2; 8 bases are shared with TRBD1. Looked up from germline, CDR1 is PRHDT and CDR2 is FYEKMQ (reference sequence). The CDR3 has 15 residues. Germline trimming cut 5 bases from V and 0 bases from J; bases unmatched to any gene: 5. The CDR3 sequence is CASSIETGANYGYTF. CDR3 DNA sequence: TGTGCCAGCAGCATCGAGACAGGGGCTAACTATGGCTACACCTTC. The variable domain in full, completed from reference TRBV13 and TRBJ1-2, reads AAGVIQSPRHLIKEKRETATLKCYPIPRHDTVYWYQQGPGQDPQFLISFYEKMQSDKGSIPDRFSAQQFSDYHSELNMSSLELGDSALYFCASSIETGANYGYTFGSGTRLTVV.

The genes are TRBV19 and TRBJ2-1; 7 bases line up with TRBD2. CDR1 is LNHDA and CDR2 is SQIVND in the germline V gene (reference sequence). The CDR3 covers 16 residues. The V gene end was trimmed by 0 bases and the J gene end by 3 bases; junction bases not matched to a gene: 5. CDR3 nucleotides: TGTGCCAGTAGTATAGACGTCGGCGGGGGCTACAATGAGCAGTTCTTC. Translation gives CASSIDVGGGYNEQFF.

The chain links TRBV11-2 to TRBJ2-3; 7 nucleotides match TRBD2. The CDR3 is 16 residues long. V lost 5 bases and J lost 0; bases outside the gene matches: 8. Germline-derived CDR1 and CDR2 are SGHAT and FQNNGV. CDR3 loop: CASSPRGVVSTDTQYF. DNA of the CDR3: TGTGCCAGCAGCCCCCGGGGGGTAGTGAGCACAGATACGCAGTATTTT.

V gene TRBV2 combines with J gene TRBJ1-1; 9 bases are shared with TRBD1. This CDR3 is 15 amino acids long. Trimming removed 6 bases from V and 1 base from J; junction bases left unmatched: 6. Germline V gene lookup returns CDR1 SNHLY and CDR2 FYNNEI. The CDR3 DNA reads TGTGCCAGCAGGTCGGACAGGGGCTCGAACACTGAAGCTTTCTTT. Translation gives CASRSDRGSNTEAFF. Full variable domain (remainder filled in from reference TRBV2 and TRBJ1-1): EPEVTQTPSHQVTQMGQEVILRCVPISNHLYFYWYRQILGQKVEFLVSFYNNEISEKSEIFDDQFSVERPDGSNFTLKIRSTKLEDSAMYFCASRSDRGSNTEAFFGQGTRLTVV.

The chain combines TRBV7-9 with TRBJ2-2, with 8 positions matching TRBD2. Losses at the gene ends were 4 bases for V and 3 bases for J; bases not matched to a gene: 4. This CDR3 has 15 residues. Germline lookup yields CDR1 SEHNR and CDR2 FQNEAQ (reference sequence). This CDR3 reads CASSSIAGYTGELFF. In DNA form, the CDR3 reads TGTGCCAGCAGCTCCATAGCGGGGTACACCGGGGAGCTGTTTTTT.

CDR3 sequence (DNA): TGTGCCAGCAGCCAAGGGGGGGGGAGTACACCCCTCCACTTT. Residues: CASSQGGGSTPLHF. The chain has TRBV4-2 and TRBJ1-6; D may be TRBD1 (5 bases). Germline values: CDR1 LGHNA, CDR2 YNFKEQ. V dropped 1 base and J dropped 11 bases, with 12 bases sitting between them. The CDR3 runs 14 residues.

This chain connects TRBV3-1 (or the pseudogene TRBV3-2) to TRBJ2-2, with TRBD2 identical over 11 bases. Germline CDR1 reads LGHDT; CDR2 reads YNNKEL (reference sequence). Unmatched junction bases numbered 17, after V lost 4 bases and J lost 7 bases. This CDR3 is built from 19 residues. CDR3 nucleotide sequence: TGTGCCAGCAGCCGAAGTGGCCCTTCTAGCGGGGGGAAATACGGGGAGCTGTTTTTT. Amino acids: CASSRSGPSSGGKYGELFF.

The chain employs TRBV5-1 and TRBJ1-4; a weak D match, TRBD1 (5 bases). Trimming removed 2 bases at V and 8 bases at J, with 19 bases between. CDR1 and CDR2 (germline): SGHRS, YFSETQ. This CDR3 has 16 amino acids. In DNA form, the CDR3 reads TGCGCCAGCAGCTTCTGGGGCAGTGGGATGGAGGAAAAACTGTTTTTT. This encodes CASSFWGSGMEEKLFF.

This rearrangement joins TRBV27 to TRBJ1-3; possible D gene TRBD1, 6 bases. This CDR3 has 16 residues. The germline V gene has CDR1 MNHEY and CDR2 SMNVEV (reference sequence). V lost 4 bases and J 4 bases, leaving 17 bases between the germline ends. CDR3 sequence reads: CASSSYTTGMGNTIYF. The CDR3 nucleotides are TGTGCCAGCAGTTCCTATACTACAGGGATGGGAAACACCATATATTTT.

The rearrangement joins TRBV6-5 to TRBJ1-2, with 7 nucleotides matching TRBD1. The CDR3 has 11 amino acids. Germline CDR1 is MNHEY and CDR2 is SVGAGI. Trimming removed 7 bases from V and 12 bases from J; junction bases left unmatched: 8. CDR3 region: CASTKDRVHTF. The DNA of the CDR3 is TGTGCCAGCACTAAAGACAGGGTCCACACCTTC.

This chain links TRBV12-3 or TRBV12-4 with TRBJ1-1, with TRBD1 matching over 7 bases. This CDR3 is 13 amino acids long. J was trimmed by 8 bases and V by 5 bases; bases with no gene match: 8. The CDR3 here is CASSTGTVGEAFF. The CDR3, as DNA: TGTGCCAGCAGTACCGGGACAGTAGGAGAAGCTTTCTTT.

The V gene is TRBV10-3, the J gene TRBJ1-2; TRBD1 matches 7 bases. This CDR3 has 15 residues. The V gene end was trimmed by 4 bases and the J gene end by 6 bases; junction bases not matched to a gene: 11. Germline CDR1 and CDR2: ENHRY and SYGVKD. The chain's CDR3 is CAISGAQGLSDGYTF. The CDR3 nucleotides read TGTGCCATCAGTGGTGCACAGGGGTTGTCGGATGGCTACACCTTC.

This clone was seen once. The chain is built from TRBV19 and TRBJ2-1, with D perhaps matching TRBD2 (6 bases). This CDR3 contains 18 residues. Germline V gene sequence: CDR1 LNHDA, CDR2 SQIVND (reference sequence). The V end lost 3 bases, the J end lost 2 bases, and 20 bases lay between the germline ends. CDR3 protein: CASSIVSRGLGTYNEQFF. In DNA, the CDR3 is TGTGCCAGTAGTATCGTGTCTAGGGGACTGGGGACCTACAATGAGCAGTTCTTC.

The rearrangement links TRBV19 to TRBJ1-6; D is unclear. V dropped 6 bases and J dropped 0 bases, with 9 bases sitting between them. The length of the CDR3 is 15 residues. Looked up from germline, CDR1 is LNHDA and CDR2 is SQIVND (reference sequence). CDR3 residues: CASSPASSYNSPLHF. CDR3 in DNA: TGTGCCAGTAGCCCCGCGAGCTCCTATAATTCACCCCTCCACTTT.